The 31 T cell receptor beta chains given below trace back to one sample, sequenced in a study of cytomegalovirus exposure and HLA in healthy donors. In the PCR, 60 Vbeta and 13 Jbeta primers were used. TCRdb's copy holds only in-frame clones and misses some; the assay was immunoSEQ multiplex PCR. This table has over 90,000 clones, 63% appearing once. Input material: PBMCs. All receptors derive from a human donor in good health.

This clone was seen a single time. The chain is built from TRBV10-3 and TRBJ2-1; 9 bases are a match to TRBD2. CDR3 length equals 16 residues. Germline CDR1 and CDR2: ENHRY and SYGVKD. After removal of 0 bases from V and 8 bases from J, the junction contained 8 bases not matched to a gene. The CDR3 DNA reads as TGTGCCATCAGTGAGTCGAGACTAGCGGTCTCAGATGAGCAGTTCTTC. Translation: CAISESRLAVSDEQFF.

This clone has a handful of counts. J is TRBJ2-3 and V is TRBV5-4; D is unresolved. V gave up 0 bases and J gave up 4 bases, with 12 bases separating them. This CDR3 is 15 amino acids long. Germline CDR1 is SGHNT and CDR2 is YYREEE (reference sequence). The CDR3 here is CASSLEARGADTQYF. The CDR3 DNA sequence: TGTGCCAGCAGCTTGGAGGCTAGAGGAGCAGATACGCAGTATTTT.

The chain links TRBV14 to TRBJ1-2; 8 bases align to TRBD1. The CDR3 spans 15 residues. J gave up 5 bases and V 4 bases, and 9 bases lay outside the gene matches. Germline-derived CDR1 and CDR2 are SGHDN and FVKESK. CDR3 bases: TGTGCCAGCAGCCCTACACGGACAGGGCTATATGGCTACACCTTC. The encoded protein is CASSPTRTGLYGYTF. The variable domain in full, with the rest retrieved from reference TRBV14 and TRBJ1-2, is EAGVTQFPSHSVIEKGQTVTLRCDPISGHDNLYWYRRVMGKEIKFLLHFVKESKQDESGMPNNRFLAERTGGTYSTLKVQPAELEDSGVYFCASSPTRTGLYGYTFGSGTRLTVV.

The sample holds a few counts of this clone. V and J are TRBV18 and TRBJ1-1; D not resolved. Germline V gene data show CDR1 as KGHSH and CDR2 as LQKENI. V was trimmed by 1 base and J by 3 bases, leaving 15 bases between them. The CDR3 runs to 16 residues. The CDR3 bases are TGTGCCAGCTCACCACTAATTTTCCAACGGGACACTGAAGCTTTCTTT. Protein product: CASSPLIFQRDTEAFF.

This clone occurred a few times. The genes are TRBV2 and TRBJ2-3, with 8 positions matching TRBD2. Germline V lookup: CDR1 SNHLY, CDR2 FYNNEI. The junction had 3 bases not matched to a gene; V was cut back by 8 bases and J by 5 bases. CDR3 length: 12 amino acids. The CDR3 region has the DNA TGTGCCAGCGGAACTAGCGGAGATACGCAGTATTTT. Protein: CASGTSGDTQYF.

This clone was found a few times. The junction shows a germline mismatch at one end, possibly a read error. V and J are TRBV7-7 and TRBJ2-7, with a possible D match to TRBD1 (6 bases). There are 13 residues in the CDR3. Germline assignment: CDR1 SSHAT and CDR2 FNYEAQ (reference sequence). CDR3 DNA sequence: TGTGCTAGCAGCCCTAATACAGGGTACGAGCAGTACTTC. Its translation is CASSPNTGYEQYF. Drawing the rest from reference TRBV7-7 and TRBJ2-7, the complete variable domain is GAGVSQSPRYKVTKRGQDVTLRCDPISSHATLYWYQQALGQGPEFLTYFNYEAQPDKSGLPSDRFSAERPEGSISTLTIQRTEQRDSAMYRCASSPNTGYEQYFGPGTRLTVT.

The DNA of the CDR3 is TGCAGCGTTGAAGATCCGTACGAGCAGTACTTC. It is translated as CSVEDPYEQYF. The chain employs TRBV29-1 and TRBJ2-7; unclear D gene. The CDR3 extends over 11 amino acids. V gave up 0 bases and J gave up 4 bases, with 4 bases separating them. Germline CDR1 and CDR2: SQVTM and ANQGSEA.

The chain uses TRBV4-1 and TRBJ1-3; D is unresolved. The CDR3 has 16 amino acids. V was trimmed by 0 bases and J by 3 bases, leaving 12 bases between them. CDR1 is MGHRA and CDR2 is YSYEKL in the germline V gene. CDR3 nucleotides: TGCGCCAGCAGCCAAGATATACTGAGACTTGGAAACACCATATATTTT. This encodes CASSQDILRLGNTIYF.

The chain has TRBV19 and TRBJ2-3; possibly TRBD2 for D (6 bases). The CDR3 length is 15 residues. Germline lookup yields CDR1 LNHDA and CDR2 SQIVND (reference sequence). Trimming removed 3 bases from V and 2 bases from J, with 12 bases in between. The CDR3 nucleotides read TGTGCCAGTAGTATTTCGGGACTGAACACAGATACGCAGTATTTT. Translation gives CASSISGLNTDTQYF.

The chain is built from TRBV7-9 and TRBJ2-1; D gene uncertain. This CDR3 is 14 amino acids long. With 1 base removed from V and 4 bases from J, the gap between germline ends came to 8 bases. Germline CDR1 reads SEHNR; CDR2 reads FQNEAQ (reference sequence). CDR3 DNA: TGTGCCAGCAGCTTAGTTTTCAGGTACAATGAGCAGTTCTTC. It codes for CASSLVFRYNEQFF.

This clone occurred a few times. This chain joins TRBV7-9 and TRBJ1-5, with D uncertain. There are 14 residues in the CDR3. Germline-derived CDR1 and CDR2 are SEHNR and FQNEAQ (reference sequence). Trimming shortened V by 5 bases and J by 9 bases, and 17 bases separated the two germline ends. The CDR3: CASSEAPSGSPQHF. The CDR3 nucleotides read TGTGCCAGCAGCGAAGCGCCGTCGGGGTCGCCCCAGCATTTT.

V is TRBV6-6 and J is TRBJ2-7; TRBD1 aligns across 7 bases. The CDR3 extends over 14 amino acids. Trimming cost V 7 bases and J 4 bases; bases outside gene matches: 10. The germline V gene has CDR1 MNHNY and CDR2 SVGAGI (reference sequence). CDR3 in DNA: TGTGCCAGCAACCCAGGGGGATCTGGGTACGAGCAGTACTTC. It encodes CASNPGGSGYEQYF.

DNA for the CDR3: TGTGCCAGCAGTTTCGGGAGCTCTGGGGCCAACGTCCTGACTTTC. It encodes CASSFGSSGANVLTF. The chain links TRBV27 to TRBJ2-6; a possible D gene is TRBD2 (6 bases). With 3 bases removed from V and 0 bases from J, the gap between germline ends came to 6 bases. This CDR3 is 15 amino acids long. From germline, CDR1 is MNHEY and CDR2 SMNVEV (reference sequence).

V is TRBV16 and J is TRBJ2-2; the D gene is possibly TRBD2 (5 bases). V was shortened by 1 base and J by 5 bases, with 11 bases between the two germline ends. The CDR3 runs 15 residues. Germline assignment: CDR1 KGHSY and CDR2 FQNENV. The CDR3 region has the DNA TGTGCCAGCAGCCAATTATCCCCGGGGACCGGGGAGCTGTTTTTT. Residues: CASSQLSPGTGELFF.

In nucleotides, the CDR3 is TGTGCCAGCAGTTTGAGGGTTGCGATGAACACTGAAGCTTTCTTT. This translates into CASSLRVAMNTEAFF. V is TRBV27 and J is TRBJ1-1; D call uncertain. V was clipped by 3 bases and J by 0 bases, with 11 bases between them. The CDR3 is made up of 15 amino acids. Per the germline V gene, CDR1 is MNHEY and CDR2 is SMNVEV (reference sequence).

The chain recombines TRBV4-1 with TRBJ1-2; perhaps TRBD1 as D (5 bases). CDR3 length equals 17 residues. Germline lookup yields CDR1 MGHRA and CDR2 YSYEKL. V lost 0 bases and J 3 bases, leaving 17 bases between the germline ends. CDR3 bases: TGCGCCAGCAGCCAAGAGAAACCCAGGGTAGGGGACTATGGCTACACCTTC. It is translated as CASSQEKPRVGDYGYTF.

In its sample, this clone was seen a few times. V is TRBV5-4 and J is TRBJ2-3; D gene ambiguous. CDR1 and CDR2 from the germline V gene are SGHNT and YYREEE (reference sequence). The CDR3 sequence is 14 residues long. Trimming pared 2 bases from V and 1 base from J, leaving 8 bases between. The CDR3 reads CASSFPSGTDTQYF. The CDR3 region has the DNA TGTGCCAGCAGCTTTCCTAGTGGCACAGATACGCAGTATTTT.

The chain joins TRBV28 to TRBJ1-1; TRBD1 is a possible D gene (5 bases). Germline-derived CDR1 and CDR2 are MDHEN and SYDVKM. This CDR3 region has 12 residues. Trimming pared 2 bases from V and 8 bases from J, leaving 9 bases between. The CDR3 DNA reads TGTGCCAGCAGTTTACGGGGGTTGGAAGCTTTCTTT. The encoded protein is CASSLRGLEAFF.

The chain employs TRBV7-9 and TRBJ2-1; a weak D match, TRBD2 (5 bases). The CDR3 contains 15 residues. The germline CDR1 and CDR2 sequences are SEHNR and FQNEAQ (reference sequence). Trimming stripped 3 bases from V and 6 bases from J, with 15 bases between. CDR3 nucleotides: TGTGCCAGCAGCTTGACCTTGCCGGGGATCAATGAGCAGTTCTTC. Protein product: CASSLTLPGINEQFF. The full variable domain, completed using reference TRBV7-9 and TRBJ2-1, is DTGVSQNPRHKITKRGQNVTFRCDPISEHNRLYWYRQTLGQGPEFLTYFQNEAQLEKSRLLSDRFSAERPKGSFSTLEIQRTEQGDSAMYLCASSLTLPGINEQFFGPGTRLTVL.

The gene calls are TRBV19 and TRBJ2-7, with TRBD2 as a possible D gene (6 bases). Per the germline V gene, CDR1 is LNHDA and CDR2 is SQIVND (reference sequence). Trimming shortened V by 3 bases and J by 3 bases, and 12 bases separated the two germline ends. This CDR3 is 14 amino acids long. The CDR3 here is CASSIGTFNYEQYF. The CDR3 DNA reads TGTGCCAGTAGTATTGGGACTTTTAACTACGAGCAGTACTTC. Full variable domain (remainder filled in from reference TRBV19 and TRBJ2-7): DGGITQSPKYLFRKEGQNVTLSCEQNLNHDAMYWYRQDPGQGLRLIYYSQIVNDFQKGDIAEGYSVSREKKESFPLTVTSAQKNPTAFYLCASSIGTFNYEQYFGPGTRLTVT.

The chain links TRBV7-6 to TRBJ2-7; D is unresolved. V lost 1 base, J lost 3 bases, and 7 bases lay in between. The CDR3 extends over 13 amino acids. Looked up from germline, CDR1 is SGHVS and CDR2 is FNYEAQ. Here the CDR3 reads CASSLGFGYEQYF. The CDR3 region has the DNA TGTGCCAGCAGCTTAGGGTTCGGCTACGAGCAGTACTTC.

The chain uses TRBV5-1 and TRBJ2-7, with TRBD2 matching over 7 bases. Germline V gene sequence: CDR1 SGHRS, CDR2 YFSETQ. The CDR3 spans 14 residues. With V trimmed by 0 bases and J by 6 bases, 6 bases remained unmatched. The CDR3 spells CASSLERGVSEQYF. The CDR3 nucleotides read TGCGCCAGCAGCTTGGAGCGGGGCGTTAGCGAGCAGTACTTC.

The V and J genes are TRBV11-2 and TRBJ2-7, with D possibly being TRBD1 (6 bases). Trimming stripped 5 bases from V and 4 bases from J, with 15 bases between. CDR3 size: 14 residues. Germline V CDR1 and CDR2: SGHAT, FQNNGV. CDR3 sequence (DNA): TGTGCCAGCAGCATTGGGACACCTTCATACGAGCAGTACTTC. It encodes CASSIGTPSYEQYF.

The chain joins TRBV5-4 to TRBJ2-5; 14 nucleotides align to TRBD2. From germline, CDR1 is SGHNT and CDR2 YYREEE (reference sequence). The CDR3 spans 18 residues. Trimming at V came to 1 base and at J to 3 bases, leaving 8 bases not matched to a gene. The CDR3 is CASSLLGLAGGTEETQYF. CDR3 nucleotides: TGTGCCAGCAGCTTGCTTGGACTAGCGGGAGGTACTGAAGAGACCCAGTACTTC.

The rearrangement links TRBV25-1 to TRBJ1-3; no firm D call. Germline V gene sequence: CDR1 MGHDK, CDR2 SYGVNS. V was clipped by 6 bases and J by 2 bases, with 5 bases between them. The CDR3 length is 12 residues. CDR3 DNA sequence: TGTGCCAGCAGGGGCCCTGGAAACACCATATATTTT. Protein product: CASRGPGNTIYF.

This CDR3 reads CASSTDRAYEQYF. CDR3 in DNA: TGTGCCAGCTCAACGGACAGGGCTTACGAGCAGTACTTC. The chain uses TRBV18 and TRBJ2-5, with 8 bases that match TRBD1. The end of the DNA is better explained by TRBJ2-7, so the J call may be wrong. This CDR3 has 13 residues. CDR1 and CDR2 from the germline V gene are KGHSH and LQKENI.

The V call is TRBV4-2, the J call TRBJ2-1; 8 nucleotides align to TRBD2. This CDR3 contains 20 residues. V shed 0 bases and J 0 bases; nucleotides not matched to a gene: 13. Germline V gives CDR1 LGHNA, CDR2 YNFKEQ. The CDR3 protein is CASSQEELAAGRISYNEQFF. The CDR3 nucleotides are TGTGCCAGCAGCCAAGAAGAACTAGCGGCCGGCCGGATCTCCTACAATGAGCAGTTCTTC.

The chain couples TRBV2 to TRBJ2-7; D perhaps matches TRBD1 (5 bases). V was shortened by 6 bases and J by 4 bases, with 16 bases between the two germline ends. CDR1 and CDR2 (germline): SNHLY, FYNNEI. The CDR3 is 14 residues long. This CDR3 reads CASRDDSAGYEQYF. DNA of the CDR3: TGTGCCAGCAGAGATGACAGCGCAGGGTACGAGCAGTACTTC.

The V gene is TRBV28, the J gene TRBJ1-6, with 7 bases aligning to TRBD1. Looked up from germline, CDR1 is MDHEN and CDR2 is SYDVKM. The length of the CDR3 is 15 residues. V lost 5 bases, J lost 8 bases, and 9 bases stayed unmatched. CDR3 sequence (DNA): TGTGCCAGCAGTCTACCGGGACAGAAACATTCACCCCTCCACTTT. Translating gives CASSLPGQKHSPLHF.

The chain uses TRBV7-9 and TRBJ2-3; D unclear. CDR3 length: 18 amino acids. Germline CDR1 is SEHNR and CDR2 is FQNEAQ (reference sequence). V shed 4 bases and J shed 1 base, with 21 bases lying between them. The CDR3 spells CASSSAPDLVGGTDTQYF. The CDR3 region has the DNA TGTGCCAGCAGCTCCGCGCCCGATCTAGTAGGAGGCACAGATACGCAGTATTTT. Full variable domain (missing parts from reference TRBV7-9 and TRBJ2-3): DTGVSQNPRHKITKRGQNVTFRCDPISEHNRLYWYRQTLGQGPEFLTYFQNEAQLEKSRLLSDRFSAERPKGSFSTLEIQRTEQGDSAMYLCASSSAPDLVGGTDTQYFGPGTRLTVL.

This clone occurred a few times. This chain links TRBV2 with TRBJ2-2; D is undetermined. The CDR3 covers 14 residues. Germline V lookup: CDR1 SNHLY, CDR2 FYNNEI. V was clipped by 3 bases and J by 2 bases, with 7 bases between them. The CDR3 DNA is TGTGCCAGCAGTGACGTCAGAAACACCGGGGAGCTGTTTTTT. Translation gives CASSDVRNTGELFF.